This entry is about one TCR beta chain. Original processing notes: Using reference gene primer amplification, nucleated cell counts were estimated. Clones were read by immunoSEQ multiplex PCR, and TCRdb kept only the in-frame ones, dropping some. V and J calls and clone size are copied from that table; D and trimming were computed from the DNA. Of more than 250,000 clones listed, approximately 85% were seen once; the top ten hold about 0.64%. These data are taken from a study of blood T cell repertoires in COVID-19. Study-level information: From the United States, Italy and Spain came samples of acute and convalescent COVID-19. Sample material is recorded as cDNA or gDNA derived from T cells, B-cell-depleted T cells, or PBMCs.

J lost 8 bases, V lost 0 bases, and 3 bases had no gene match. This CDR3 region has 13 residues. The germline V gene encodes CDR1 SGDLS and CDR2 YYNGEE. The chain combines TRBV9 with TRBJ1-1; 8 bases match TRBD1. The sequenced sample consisted of peripheral blood. This TCR was recovered from a human donor in a cohort sampled during active COVID-19. This chain's CDR3 is CASSVADRGEAFF. The CDR3 DNA sequence: TGTGCCAGCAGCGTAGCAGACAGGGGCGAAGCTTTCTTT.